These T cell receptor beta chains were read from a single sample in a study of T cell changes during pregnancy in multiple sclerosis. Measured with immunoSEQ multiplex PCR; TCRdb has only the in-frame clones, and not every one. The repertoire holds approximately 130,000 clones, with 90% to 98% as singletons. Sequenced material: peripheral blood, taken after pregnancy. The receptors shown here come from a female donor with multiple sclerosis, enrolled in a pregnancy study. CDR3s include the opening cysteine and the closing phenylalanine or tryptophan. Fields, in order: J gene, V gene, clone size, D gene, CDR3 protein, CDR3 DNA. D genes are given only for firm matches. Size tells how often a clone was seen (once, few, many) or the class of an expanded clone, and some rows leave it out.

j_gene: TRBJ2-3
v_gene: TRBV27
abundance: .
d_gene: .
CDR3aa: CASSLSSASTDTQYF
CDR3nt: TGTGCCAGCAGTTTGTCTAGCGCAAGCACAGATACGCAGTATTTT

j_gene: TRBJ2-4
v_gene: TRBV27
abundance: .
d_gene: TRBD2
CDR3aa: CASSLSGLAGAKNIQYF
CDR3nt: TGTGCCAGCAGTTTATCGGGACTAGCGGGAGCCAAAAACATTCAGTACTTC

j_gene: TRBJ2-1
v_gene: TRBV19
abundance: .
d_gene: TRBD2
CDR3aa: CASTAGLAVINEQFF
CDR3nt: TGTGCCAGTACCGCGGGACTAGCGGTTATCAATGAGCAGTTCTTC

j_gene: TRBJ1-4
v_gene: TRBV10-3
abundance: .
d_gene: TRBD1
CDR3aa: CAIRRQGDNEKLFF
CDR3nt: TGTGCCATCAGGAGACAGGGGGATAATGAAAAACTGTTTTTT

j_gene: TRBJ2-4
v_gene: TRBV6-6
abundance: .
d_gene: TRBD1
CDR3aa: CASSSQGVLAKNIQYF
CDR3nt: TGTGCCAGCAGTTCCCAGGGGGTCCTAGCCAAAAACATTCAGTACTTC

j_gene: TRBJ1-2
v_gene: TRBV7-2
abundance: .
d_gene: TRBD1
CDR3aa: CASSLVVDPGGMIYGYTF
CDR3nt: TGTGCCAGCAGCTTAGTCGTCGACCCAGGGGGCATGATCTATGGCTACACCTTC

j_gene: TRBJ1-2
v_gene: TRBV9
abundance: .
d_gene: .
CDR3aa: CASSALSPGGAYGYTF
CDR3nt: TGTGCCAGCAGCGCCCTCTCACCGGGAGGCGCCTATGGCTACACCTTC

j_gene: TRBJ1-5
v_gene: TRBV7-9
abundance: .
d_gene: .
CDR3aa: CASSPPSRGDYNQPQHF
CDR3nt: TGTGCCAGCAGCCCTCCCAGTCGGGGGGATTACAATCAGCCCCAGCATTTT

j_gene: TRBJ2-5
v_gene: TRBV7-8
abundance: .
d_gene: .
CDR3aa: CASSPQPEGQETQYF
CDR3nt: TGTGCCAGCAGCCCACAGCCGGAGGGGCAAGAGACCCAGTACTTC

j_gene: TRBJ2-3
v_gene: TRBV2
abundance: .
d_gene: TRBD2
CDR3aa: CASIVGGWRDTQYF
CDR3nt: TGTGCCAGCATCGTGGGAGGGTGGCGGGATACGCAGTATTTT

j_gene: TRBJ2-1
v_gene: TRBV29-1
abundance: .
d_gene: TRBD2
CDR3aa: CSVVSGRDMSSYNEQFF
CDR3nt: TGCAGCGTTGTTAGCGGGAGGGACATGAGCTCCTACAATGAGCAGTTCTTC

j_gene: TRBJ2-1
v_gene: TRBV11-2
abundance: .
d_gene: TRBD2
CDR3aa: CASSYTSGRRYNEQFF
CDR3nt: TGTGCCAGCAGCTATACCAGCGGGAGGAGGTACAATGAGCAGTTCTTC

j_gene: TRBJ2-7
v_gene: TRBV6-1
abundance: .
d_gene: TRBD1
CDR3aa: CASSEDRGRREQYF
CDR3nt: TGTGCCAGCAGTGAAGACAGGGGGCGTCGGGAGCAGTACTTC

j_gene: TRBJ2-7
v_gene: TRBV29-1
abundance: .
d_gene: TRBD2
CDR3aa: CSVGIGAGGYEQYF
CDR3nt: TGCAGCGTTGGAATCGGCGCGGGAGGGTACGAGCAGTACTTC

j_gene: TRBJ2-7
v_gene: TRBV18
abundance: .
d_gene: .
CDR3aa: CASSRASGVYEQYF
CDR3nt: TGTGCCAGCTCACGGGCAAGCGGCGTCTACGAGCAGTACTTC

j_gene: TRBJ2-1
v_gene: TRBV28
abundance: .
d_gene: TRBD1
CDR3aa: CASSLSGQGYNEQFF
CDR3nt: TGTGCCAGCAGTTTATCGGGACAGGGATACAATGAGCAGTTCTTC

j_gene: TRBJ2-1
v_gene: TRBV6-4
abundance: .
d_gene: TRBD2
CDR3aa: CASSDTSGSYNEQFF
CDR3nt: TGTGCCAGCAGTGACACTAGCGGCTCCTACAATGAGCAGTTCTTC

j_gene: TRBJ2-7
v_gene: TRBV7-7
abundance: .
d_gene: TRBD1
CDR3aa: CASSAMDRGLDEQYF
CDR3nt: TGTGCTAGCAGCGCTATGGACAGGGGGCTCGACGAGCAGTACTTC

j_gene: TRBJ1-2
v_gene: TRBV9
abundance: .
d_gene: TRBD1
CDR3aa: CASSGPGTGADGYTF
CDR3nt: TGTGCCAGCAGCGGCCCCGGGACAGGAGCCGATGGCTACACCTTC

j_gene: TRBJ2-7
v_gene: TRBV29-1
abundance: .
d_gene: .
CDR3aa: CSVEGTAGNSYEQYF
CDR3nt: TGCAGCGTTGAGGGTACGGCGGGTAACTCCTACGAGCAGTACTTC

j_gene: TRBJ2-1
v_gene: TRBV29-1
abundance: .
d_gene: .
CDR3aa: CSVDRGFRVF
CDR3nt: TGCAGCGTTGATAGGGGGTTTAGGGTCTTC

j_gene: TRBJ1-2
v_gene: TRBV11-2
abundance: .
d_gene: .
CDR3aa: CASSSGVNYGYTF
CDR3nt: TGTGCCAGCAGCTCGGGGGTGAACTATGGCTACACCTTC

j_gene: TRBJ1-1
v_gene: TRBV27
abundance: .
d_gene: .
CDR3aa: CASSLLGGNTEAFF
CDR3nt: TGTGCCAGCAGTTTATTGGGGGGTAACACTGAAGCTTTCTTT

j_gene: TRBJ2-7
v_gene: TRBV10-2
abundance: .
d_gene: .
CDR3aa: CAAGGLILSEQYF
CDR3nt: TGCGCAGCCGGCGGGCTAATCCTTTCCGAGCAGTACTTC

j_gene: TRBJ2-5
v_gene: TRBV7-2
abundance: .
d_gene: .
CDR3aa: CASSLRRNQETQYF
CDR3nt: TGTGCCAGCAGCTTGAGGCGGAACCAAGAGACCCAGTACTTC

j_gene: TRBJ2-2
v_gene: TRBV6-1
abundance: .
d_gene: TRBD1
CDR3aa: CASSDRQGSGELFF
CDR3nt: TGTGCCAGCAGTGATAGACAGGGCTCCGGGGAGCTGTTTTTT

j_gene: TRBJ2-7
v_gene: TRBV6-5
abundance: .
d_gene: .
CDR3aa: CASSYSRYEQYF
CDR3nt: TGTGCCAGCAGTTACTCCCGCTACGAGCAGTACTTC

j_gene: TRBJ2-2
v_gene: TRBV6-1
abundance: few
d_gene: .
CDR3aa: CASSEQGRTGELFF
CDR3nt: TGTGCCAGCAGTGAACAGGGGCGCACCGGGGAGCTGTTTTTT

j_gene: TRBJ2-1
v_gene: TRBV9
abundance: .
d_gene: TRBD1
CDR3aa: CASSAGQGWFF
CDR3nt: TGTGCCAGCAGCGCTGGACAGGGTTGGTTCTTC

j_gene: TRBJ2-7
v_gene: TRBV19
abundance: .
d_gene: .
CDR3aa: CASSIRRGGQGFHEQYF
CDR3nt: TGTGCCAGTAGTATAAGGCGGGGGGGACAGGGGTTCCACGAGCAGTACTTC

j_gene: TRBJ2-3
v_gene: TRBV19
abundance: .
d_gene: .
CDR3aa: CASSVPTLGDTQYF
CDR3nt: TGTGCCAGTAGTGTGCCTACGTTGGGCGATACGCAGTATTTT

j_gene: TRBJ2-5
v_gene: TRBV5-4
abundance: .
d_gene: TRBD2
CDR3aa: CASSAIAGVGQETQYF
CDR3nt: TGTGCCAGCAGCGCGATAGCGGGAGTTGGGCAAGAGACCCAGTACTTC

j_gene: TRBJ1-2
v_gene: TRBV5-6
abundance: .
d_gene: .
CDR3aa: CASSFGDRINYGYTF
CDR3nt: TGTGCCAGCAGCTTCGGCGACAGAATTAACTATGGCTACACCTTC

j_gene: TRBJ2-2
v_gene: TRBV19
abundance: .
d_gene: .
CDR3aa: CASSIRTAGELFF
CDR3nt: TGTGCCAGTAGTATTCGGACAGCCGGGGAGCTGTTTTTT

j_gene: TRBJ1-2
v_gene: TRBV28
abundance: few
d_gene: .
CDR3aa: CASSLGGVPYGYTF
CDR3nt: TGTGCCAGCAGTTTAGGAGGAGTCCCCTATGGCTACACCTTC

j_gene: TRBJ1-2
v_gene: TRBV19
abundance: .
d_gene: TRBD1
CDR3aa: CASSLLGQNGYTF
CDR3nt: TGTGCCAGTAGCCTTTTGGGACAGAATGGCTACACCTTC